The T cell receptor beta chain under discussion was sequenced for a study of T cell responses to AZD1222 COVID-19 vaccine. Findings and limits, study-wide: It should be noted that donors were predominantly white British and more often female, and clonal diversity was possibly underestimated. Targeting of unmutated variant regions was reportedly seen in nearly half of spike-specific TCRs.

For this clone: Its antigen is unknown.

The table came from immunoSEQ multiplex PCR; TCRdb's copy has only in-frame clones and leaves some out. The sample holds some 120,000 clones, over 90% seen once. The germline CDR1 and CDR2 sequences are MGHDK and SYGVNS. V gave up 6 bases and J gave up 3 bases, with 6 bases separating them. CDR3 length: 11 residues. This chain joins TRBV25-1 and TRBJ2-7, with no clear D. This sequence originates from an adult in good health. The sample in question was peripheral blood, obtained on day 0 of AZD1222 vaccination. The CDR3 is CASREFYEQYF. The CDR3 DNA reads as TGTGCCAGCAGGGAGTTCTACGAGCAGTACTTC.